Listed below are T cell receptor beta chains from one sample, sequenced in a study of blood T cell repertoires in COVID-19. Sequenced by immunoSEQ multiplex PCR; TCRdb stores in-frame clones only, minus some. This table has 200,000 to 250,000 clones, about 80% appearing once. The sample taken for sequencing was PBMCs or T cells enriched from blood (not recorded which). These receptors were taken from a man aged 55-75 years who had recovered from COVID-19. Both conserved end residues are part of each CDR3. Each record gives: J gene, clone size, D gene, V gene, CDR3 protein, CDR3 DNA. The D gene is left open where the match is weak. The size entry is marked missing in some rows and otherwise reads once, few, many or a size class.

TRBJ1-2 | NA | NA | TRBV4-1 | CASSQLDSNYGYTF | TGCGCCAGCAGCCAACTAGACAGTAACTATGGCTACACCTTC
TRBJ1-6 | few | TRBD1 | TRBV6-6 | CASSYVPGQLNSPLHF | TGTGCCAGCAGTTACGTCCCGGGACAGCTTAATTCACCCCTCCACTTT
TRBJ2-7 | NA | NA | TRBV2 | CASSVQGNEQYF | TGTGCCAGCAGCGTACAGGGTAACGAGCAGTACTTC
TRBJ1-3 | few | NA | TRBV19 | CASTVIPGNTIYF | TGTGCCAGCACCGTCATCCCAGGGAACACCATATATTTT
TRBJ1-3 | once | TRBD1 | TRBV3-1/TRBV3-2 | CASSQDRGSGNTIYF | TGTGCCAGCAGCCAGGACAGGGGCTCTGGAAACACCATATATTTT
TRBJ1-1 | NA | NA | TRBV5-1 | CASTRGGARTEAFF | TGCGCCAGCACCCGAGGGGGGGCTAGGACTGAAGCTTTCTTT
TRBJ1-1 | NA | TRBD1 | TRBV4-2 | CASSQGPGGNTEAFF | TGTGCCAGCAGCCAAGGTCCAGGGGGTAACACTGAAGCTTTCTTT
TRBJ2-3 | NA | TRBD1 | TRBV24-1 | CATQGATDTQYF | TGTGCCACCCAGGGGGCCACAGATACGCAGTATTTT
TRBJ2-1 | NA | NA | TRBV9 | CASSPLRVLVHEQFF | TGTGCCAGCAGCCCCCTGAGGGTGTTGGTCCATGAGCAGTTCTTC
TRBJ2-1 | NA | NA | TRBV10-3 | CAISDTLTDNEQFF | TGTGCCATCAGCGACACCCTAACAGACAATGAGCAGTTCTTC
TRBJ2-5 | NA | TRBD2 | TRBV7-2 | CASSIISGGHQETQYF | TGTGCCAGCAGCATCATTAGCGGGGGACACCAAGAGACCCAGTACTTC
TRBJ1-2 | NA | NA | TRBV25-1 | CASSDPGEGNYGYTF | TGTGCCAGCAGTGACCCGGGGGAAGGCAACTATGGCTACACCTTC
TRBJ2-1 | few | NA | TRBV7-9 | CASSLIQGGGYNEQFF | TGTGCCAGCAGCTTAATCCAGGGTGGGGGGTACAATGAGCAGTTCTTC
TRBJ1-4 | NA | NA | TRBV3-1/TRBV3-2 | CASSQATGRELFF | TGTGCCAGCAGCCAGGCTACAGGGAGGGAACTGTTTTTT
TRBJ1-1 | NA | TRBD1 | TRBV19 | CASKGTDRTSEAFF | TGTGCCAGTAAAGGGACAGACAGGACGAGTGAAGCTTTCTTT
TRBJ2-7 | NA | TRBD1 | TRBV10-3 | CAISEPGQGLQPYEQYF | TGTGCCATCAGTGAGCCTGGACAGGGATTGCAACCCTACGAGCAGTACTTC
TRBJ1-6 | NA | NA | TRBV6-5 | CASSYSQGSGSPLHF | TGTGCCAGCAGTTATTCGCAGGGTTCTGGTTCACCCCTCCACTTT
TRBJ2-3 | NA | NA | TRBV5-6 | CASNKGFSTDTQYF | TGTGCCAGCAACAAGGGGTTTAGCACAGATACGCAGTATTTT
TRBJ2-3 | NA | NA | TRBV29-1 | CSVDPRGTEGSDTQYF | TGCAGCGTTGATCCCCGAGGAACCGAGGGATCAGATACGCAGTATTTT
TRBJ2-5 | NA | TRBD1 | TRBV7-9 | CASSPTGETQYF | TGTGCCAGCAGCCCGACAGGGGAGACCCAGTACTTC
TRBJ1-2 | once | NA | TRBV6-5 | CASSYVSGLYGYTF | TGTGCCAGCAGTTACGTGTCAGGGCTCTATGGCTACACCTTC
TRBJ2-2 | NA | TRBD1 | TRBV6-2/TRBV6-3 | CASSKDRGRTGELFF | TGTGCCAGCAGTAAGGACAGGGGGCGAACCGGGGAGCTGTTTTTT
TRBJ1-2 | NA | TRBD1 | TRBV6-1 | CASSERRGYGYTF | TGTGCCAGCAGTGAACGCAGGGGGTACGGCTACACCTTC
TRBJ2-3 | NA | TRBD1 | TRBV24-1 | CATARGWSDTQYF | TGTGCCACCGCCAGGGGGTGGTCAGATACGCAGTATTTT
TRBJ1-5 | NA | NA | TRBV19 | CASSIPRRGERNQPQHF | TGTGCCAGTAGTATACCCCGACGCGGGGAACGCAATCAGCCCCAGCATTTT
TRBJ2-5 | NA | TRBD1 | TRBV11-3 | CASSSGQGFQETQYF | TGTGCCAGCAGCTCGGGACAGGGATTCCAAGAGACCCAGTACTTC
TRBJ1-6 | once | NA | TRBV7-6 | CASSLGQLYNSPLHF | TGTGCCAGCAGCTTAGGACAGCTGTATAATTCACCCCTCCACTTT
TRBJ1-5 | NA | NA | TRBV4-1 | CASSQGSGVGRNQPQHF | TGCGCCAGCAGCCAAGGCTCGGGGGTTGGTCGCAATCAGCCCCAGCATTTT
TRBJ1-2 | NA | NA | TRBV2 | CASRGEGYTF | TGTGCCAGCAGAGGGGAAGGCTACACCTTC